Sequencing of this TCR beta chain was carried out in a study of cytomegalovirus exposure and HLA in healthy donors. To note about this clone: Its antigen is unidentified.

Primers for the PCR totalled 60 Vbeta and 13 Jbeta. TCRdb's table, derived via immunoSEQ multiplex PCR, lists solely in-frame clones and lacks some. The table records about 160,000 clones, around 88% of them present only once. Study-level findings and limits: Information on immune exposure was restricted to one variable (CMV serostatus).

Sequencing was performed on PBMCs. The TCR comes from a woman in her 30s in good health and CMV-seronegative.

CDR3 nucleotide sequence: TGTGCCAGCAGCCAATCTGAGCTCCACTATGGCTACACCTTC. Its translation is CASSQSELHYGYTF. The chain combines TRBV11-2 with TRBJ1-2; the D is unclear. Looked up from germline, CDR1 is SGHAT and CDR2 is FQNNGV. The V and J ends lost 5 bases and 3 bases respectively, with 13 bases between them. The CDR3 is made up of 14 amino acids.